Below are 5 T cell receptor beta chains sequenced from a single sample in a study of blood T cell repertoires in COVID-19. TCRdb's copy holds only in-frame clones and misses some; the assay was immunoSEQ multiplex PCR. The data contain 95,000 to 120,000 clones, approximately 81% of them singletons. The sequenced material came from peripheral blood. Every receptor here comes from a man aged 50 to 59 with acute or convalescent COVID-19.

The chain recombines TRBV7-3 with TRBJ2-4, with a possible D match to TRBD1 (5 bases). V was shortened by 5 bases and J by 5 bases, with 16 bases between the two germline ends. Germline CDR1 is SGHTA and CDR2 is FQGTGA. This CDR3 is 15 amino acids long. The CDR3 DNA sequence: TGTGCCAGCAGCCCGGAAACTAAGACAGAAAACATTCAGTACTTC. Amino acids: CASSPETKTENIQYF.

The V gene is TRBV28, the J gene TRBJ2-7; D is possibly TRBD1 (5 bases). The CDR3 sequence is 15 residues long. Trimming removed 5 bases at V and 6 bases at J, with 20 bases between. Germline CDR1 reads MDHEN; CDR2 reads SYDVKM. CDR3 sequence: CASSTRDHLALEQYF. The CDR3 bases are TGTGCCAGCAGTACCAGGGATCATTTAGCCCTCGAGCAGTACTTC.

V usage is TRBV28 and J usage is TRBJ2-7; 9 nucleotides line up with TRBD1. This CDR3 spans 12 amino acids. Germline V gene sequence: CDR1 MDHEN, CDR2 SYDVKM. With 1 base clipped from V and 9 bases from J, the junction kept 1 base outside the gene matches. Here the CDR3 reads CASSLLQGAQYF. The CDR3 coding sequence is TGTGCCAGCAGTTTATTACAGGGGGCGCAGTACTTC.

CDR3 DNA: TGTGCCAGTAGTTCCCCTGCGAATAGTGAAAAACTGTTTTTT. Translating gives CASSSPANSEKLFF. The gene calls are TRBV19 and TRBJ1-4; no definite D call. Germline CDR1 and CDR2: LNHDA and SQIVND (reference sequence). The CDR3 has 14 residues. The V end was cut by 5 bases, the J end by 7 bases, with 14 bases between.

The genes are TRBV6-5 and TRBJ2-1; 8 bases are shared with TRBD2. Germline trimming cut 4 bases from V and 1 base from J; bases unmatched to any gene: 6. The CDR3 is 16 residues long. CDR1 is MNHEY and CDR2 is SVGAGI in the germline V gene. The CDR3 here is CASSFSTSASYNEQFF. CDR3 in DNA: TGTGCCAGCAGTTTCTCGACTAGCGCGTCCTACAATGAGCAGTTCTTC.